The TCR beta chain described here comes from a study of CD8 T cells in ankylosing spondylitis. In its sample, this clonotype was seen many times. The antigen is undetermined. Germline values: CDR1 MDHEN, CDR2 SYDVKM. V lost 6 bases to trimming and J lost 12 bases; unmatched junction nucleotides: 20. CDR3 length: 16 amino acids. A single record per CDR3 protein comes from TCRdb applying MiXCR to the 5' RACE reads. Of about 130,000 distinct CDR3 sequences detected, approximately 9.9% appear once; the ten largest clones hold roughly 3.3%. Study outcomes and limitations: Past research had described some motif variants in reactive arthritis synovial fluid and blood. Clones linked to the disease showed a CD8+ phenotype. They occurred at relatively low frequencies in peripheral blood.

The chain employs TRBV28 and TRBJ2-7; TRBD1 aligns across 10 bases. Sample: blood, either unsorted or a sorted T cell fraction (not recorded which). The TCR sequence derives from a male donor with ankylosing spondylitis or in good health (not recorded which). The CDR3 loop is CASSYPHSRRQGATYF. For the CDR3, the DNA is TGTGCCAGCAGCTACCCACATTCCAGGAGACAGGGGGCTACGTACTTC. The full variable domain, completed using reference TRBV28 and TRBJ2-7, is DVKVTQSSRYLVKRTGEKVFLECVQDMDHENMFWYRQDPGLGLRLIYFSYDVKMKEKGDIPEGYSVSREKKERFSLILESASTNQTSMYLCASSYPHSRRQGATYFGPGTRLTVT.